This record covers a single T cell receptor (beta chain). Its specific antigen is unknown. Per-base quality was not reported, and no clone a single base away is much larger than it. The germline V gene (reference sequence) specifies WNHNN as CDR1 and SYGVQD as CDR2. Inclusive of the bounding cysteine and phenylalanine, the CDR3 is 16 residues long. Only the CDR3 DNA is retained, 48 bases long and in frame from the first base. Deletion took 3 bases off V and 0 bases off J, with a span of 13 bases between the germline ends. This record comes from a study of blood T cell repertoires in COVID-19 (dated by TCRdb to about 2020). In the study overall: Samples covering the acute and convalescent phases of COVID-19 were provided by collaborators in the United States, Italy and Spain. The prospective study material was composed of cDNA or gDNA derived from T cells, B-cell-depleted T cells, or PBMCs. Subjects who had been exposed to COVID-19, were actively infected with it, or had recovered from it provided the deeply sampled blood TCRbeta repertoires that made up the dataset. The repertoires were released in a freely available public database meant as a resource for research on the immune response to SARS-CoV-2. Samples were obtained from the ongoing ImmuneRACE study (first 160 participants) and from about 1,300 subjects provided by 6 global collaborators. A de-identified subject ID, COVID-19 status, age in years and sex were almost always included in the sample metadata. Where available, HLA class I and class II types were taken from metadata supplied by the sample provider and were not determined by assay-based typing.

TCRbeta CDR3 regions were amplified from genomic DNA by means of the immunoSEQ Assay, a bias-controlled multiplex PCR. The original methods were these. Nucleated cell counts per sample were estimated from amplification of reference gene primers within the assay. To quantify the absolute abundance of each unique TCRbeta CDR3 rearrangement, sequence reads were collapsed and filtered. For each sample, productive Simpson clonality was calculated as the square root of Simpson's diversity index across productive rearrangements. Entries here come from immuneACCESS through TCRdb and include only in-frame sequences with V and J called. Some clones fail to appear in such tables; in the studies checked, an unresolved V gene covers under half of the shortfall, and the cause of the remainder is unknown. The V and J calls and the clone size are those of that table, but D and trimming were determined from the DNA. For this sample the table gives about 33,000 clones, of which 85% to 90% were detected only once. Roughly 6.2% of the sample is held by the ten biggest clonotypes.

The collaborating institutions used their own protocols to collect whole blood in K2EDTA tubes. For TCRbeta analysis, collaborator samples were shipped as frozen whole blood, as isolated PBMCs, or as DNA extracted from either sample type. Overall study results and their limits: The quantity of clinical and demographic metadata differed by source and by participant and was supplied without curation.

The TCR sequence derives from a human donor in a cohort sampled during active COVID-19. The sample was peripheral blood. The chain couples TRBV10-1 to TRBJ2-3, with TRBD2 perhaps the D gene, on 5 matching bases. The nucleotide sequence reads TGCGCCAGCAGTGACGGTTCAGGCGGGAGCACAGATACGCAGTATTTT. This sequence encodes CASSDGSGGSTDTQYF.